These 11 T cell receptor beta chains were sequenced from one sample in a study of cytomegalovirus exposure and HLA in healthy donors. 60 Vbeta and 13 Jbeta primers were used in PCR. TCRdb's copy holds only in-frame clones and misses some; the assay was immunoSEQ multiplex PCR. This sample yields about 190,000 clones, of which approximately 80% are seen a single time; 14% belongs to the top ten. Input material: PBMCs. These receptors originate from a woman in her 30s in good health and CMV-seropositive.

This chain links TRBV6-4 with TRBJ1-2; D remains ambiguous. CDR3 size: 16 residues. V lost 0 bases, J lost 5 bases, and 16 bases lay in between. Germline assignment: CDR1 MRHNA and CDR2 SNTAGT. DNA for the CDR3: TGTGCCAGCAGTGACTCGAGTCTGCTGCTAGGATATGGCTACACCTTC. Translated: CASSDSSLLLGYGYTF.

This clone was seen ten or more times. The CDR3 nucleotides read TGTGCCAGCAGCCAAGCCACATCCGTGTCCGATGAGCAGTTCTTC. Translated: CASSQATSVSDEQFF. The chain carries TRBV4-2 and TRBJ2-1; D gene uncertain. V lost 1 base to trimming and J lost 8 bases, with 15 bases between them. This CDR3 region has 15 residues. Germline lookup yields CDR1 LGHNA and CDR2 YNFKEQ.

This clone has more than one count but fewer than ten. The chain recombines TRBV4-1 with TRBJ1-4; weak D call: TRBD1 (6 bases). The CDR3 runs 16 residues. V was shortened by 4 bases and J by 7 bases, with 19 bases between the two germline ends. Per germline, CDR1 MGHRA and CDR2 YSYEKL. CDR3 loop: CASSPLSGGESEKLFF. The CDR3 nucleotides read TGCGCCAGCAGCCCCCTTTCGGGGGGCGAGAGTGAAAAACTGTTTTTT.

About this clone: The junction shows a germline mismatch at one end, possibly a read error. The CDR3 coding sequence is TGTGCCAGCAGCGGTACGACGGGGGTCCAAGATACCCAGTACTTC. Protein: CASSGTTGVQDTQYF. The chain joins TRBV5-4 to TRBJ2-5, with D maybe TRBD2 (6 bases). CDR1 is SGHNT and CDR2 is YYREEE in the germline V gene (reference sequence). The CDR3 consists of 15 residues.

V and J are TRBV10-3 and TRBJ1-1; 8 bases line up with TRBD1. Trimming at V came to 6 bases and at J to 3 bases, leaving 9 bases not matched to a gene. The germline V gene has CDR1 ENHRY and CDR2 SYGVKD. CDR3 length equals 15 residues. CDR3 nucleotides: TGTGCCATCAGGTCCCAGGGGGCAGGGCACACTGAAGCTTTCTTT. This sequence encodes CAIRSQGAGHTEAFF.

This sequence joins TRBV19 and TRBJ1-3; 8 bases agree with TRBD1. The CDR3 contains 18 residues. Germline lookup yields CDR1 LNHDA and CDR2 SQIVND (reference sequence). Trimming at V came to 5 bases and at J to 4 bases, leaving 16 bases not matched to a gene. The CDR3 DNA sequence: TGTGCCAGTAGTTCCCGCAGTCCCGGGACAGGTATGGGAAACACCATATATTTT. Its translation: CASSSRSPGTGMGNTIYF.

This clone was picked up a small number of times. J is TRBJ1-3 and V is TRBV4-1; 8 bases are a match to TRBD1. The CDR3 is 16 amino acids. The germline gives CDR1 MGHRA, CDR2 YSYEKL. Germline trimming cut 5 bases from V and 4 bases from J; bases unmatched to any gene: 10. CDR3 amino acids: CASSGTGQQRGNTIYF. The CDR3, as DNA: TGCGCCAGCAGCGGGACAGGCCAGCAAAGGGGAAACACCATATATTTT.

This chain uses TRBV4-1 with TRBJ2-2; the match to TRBD2 covers 10 bases. With 3 bases clipped from V and 1 base from J, the junction kept 2 bases outside the gene matches. There are 16 residues in the CDR3. Germline V gene lookup returns CDR1 MGHRA and CDR2 YSYEKL. The CDR3 reads CASSHGLAENTGELFF. CDR3 nucleotides: TGCGCCAGCAGCCACGGACTAGCGGAGAACACCGGGGAGCTGTTTTTT.

The V and J genes are TRBV29-1 and TRBJ2-5; TRBD1 might be the D (5 bases). With the DNA end fitting TRBJ2-7 better, the J assignment may be wrong. Per germline, CDR1 SQVTM and CDR2 ANQGSEA. The CDR3 spans 13 residues. The CDR3 DNA is TGCAGCGTTGAAGATCCCCAGGGCTACGAGCAGTACTTC. Its protein product is CSVEDPQGYEQYF.

This sequence joins TRBV12-5 and TRBJ1-2; D not certain. Germline V gives CDR1 LGHNT, CDR2 FRNRAP. V lost 0 bases and J lost 8, with 16 bases in between. The CDR3 length is 15 residues. CDR3 coding DNA: TGTGCTAGTGGTTTGGTAGCTGGGAGGGTTGAGGGCTACACCTTC. The encoded protein is CASGLVAGRVEGYTF.

The chain combines TRBV10-3 with TRBJ2-1; TRBD1 is a possible D gene (5 bases). V was cut by 8 bases and J by 5 bases, with 13 bases left in between. The CDR3 length is 13 residues. Looked up from germline, CDR1 is ENHRY and CDR2 is SYGVKD. The CDR3 loop is CAIAAGPDNEQFF. DNA of the CDR3: TGTGCCATCGCCGCAGGGCCTGACAATGAGCAGTTCTTC.